The clone carrying this TCR beta chain came up a few times. Its antigen is still unknown. V was cut by 4 bases and J by 2 bases, with 12 bases left in between. This CDR3 has 15 amino acids. Quantitative 5'-RACE with molecular barcodes generated TCR beta libraries. TCRdb called the 5' RACE reads again in MiXCR, with one record for every CDR3 protein. Of 150,000 to 250,000 distinct CDR3 sequences in the sample, 9.5% to 15% were seen once. This sample is drawn from a study of CD8 T cells in ankylosing spondylitis. Study-wide results and caveats: A TCR beta motif of eight highly homologous variants appeared characteristic of ankylosing spondylitis blood. It was reported that disease-linked clones were significantly enriched in matched ankylosing spondylitis synovial fluid.

The chain combines TRBV12-3 or TRBV12-4 with TRBJ2-1, with D perhaps being TRBD1 or TRBD2 (5 bases each). This clonotype was obtained from a male donor with ankylosing spondylitis or in good health (not recorded which). The sample consisted of blood, either unsorted or a sorted T cell fraction (not recorded which). The DNA for the CDR3 is TGTGCCAGCAGTTCATCAGGGACCCCCTACAATGAGCAGTTCTTC. It is translated as CASSSSGTPYNEQFF.